This is a list of T cell receptor beta chains from one sample in a study of T cell responses to AZD1222 COVID-19 vaccine. Method: immunoSEQ multiplex PCR; TCRdb's copy keeps in-frame clones and lacks some. The data contain 120,000 or so clones, approximately 82% of them seen just once; the ten biggest clones take up 27%. The sequencing used peripheral blood, collected 28 days after the second AZD1222 dose. The receptors shown here come from an adult who received the AZD1222 COVID-19 vaccine. The CDR3 runs from the conserved cysteine through the conserved F or W. A D gene is named only where the DNA matches it firmly.

length	D	V	CDR3
11	-	TRBV21-1	CARFSTEKLFF
17	TRBD2	TRBV28	CATFTPGLVVPQETQYF
17	-	TRBV2	CASSLILAGLNGNTIYF
13	-	TRBV10-1	CASSGGVGDTQYF
17	-	TRBV7-2	CASSLKTDPSGNQPQHF
15	TRBD1	TRBV7-2	CASIRNRGSADGYTF
15	TRBD2	TRBV30	CAWTKGLAGTDTQYF
13	-	TRBV11-2	CASSYGTSYEQYF
12	-	TRBV19	CASLRDGGEQFF
14	-	TRBV5-5	CASSFVDSNQPQHF
18	TRBD1	TRBV5-1	CASSLHSRQGAPNEKLFF
13	-	TRBV28	CASSRLGNQPQHF
15	-	TRBV24-1	CATSDPGTGNEKLFF
13	-	TRBV6-1	CASSDGLSDTQYF
13	TRBD1	TRBV27	CASSRQGWNEQFF
15	-	TRBV7-9	CASSLVAQPNYGYTF